This T cell receptor (beta chain) derives from a study of post-analysis software for immune sequencing data. Findings and limits, study-wide: There were about five TRBV segments more frequent in patients than controls, and TRBV5-6, TRBV5-1 and TRBV20-1 were among them.

The CDR3 runs to 17 residues. Per the germline V gene, CDR1 is SGDLS and CDR2 is YYNGEE. The TCR beta cDNA libraries carried unique molecular identifiers. TCRdb redid the calling of the PCR reads with MiXCR, one entry per CDR3 protein. The sample carries a few hundred thousand distinct CDR3 sequences, approximately 37% recorded once. A note on this clonotype: Its target is unknown. One end of the junction varies from germline; a read error may be responsible.

The sequencing sample was made of blood. The V and J genes are TRBV9 and TRBJ2-1; TRBD1 matches at 7 bases. This TCR was recovered from a girl under 10 years old with multiple sclerosis. In nucleotides, the CDR3 is TGTGCCAGCAGCGCCAGAACCGGACAGGTTTCCTGCAATGAGCAGTTCTTC. This gives the protein CASSARTGQVSCNEQFF.